These 17 T cell receptor beta chains share one sample of origin, sequenced in a study of metastatic and nonmetastatic thyroid tumors. Thyroid surgery had not been preceded by any treatment in any patient. TCRdb re-analyzed the PCR reads using MiXCR. The sample contains over 35,000 clones, 17% of which appear only once. Sequencing used tumor tissue. Receptors originate from a female donor with papillary thyroid cancer or a benign thyroid nodule (not recorded which). Some clones in this sample may be carry-over from other donors' samples.

About this clone: A much larger clone is a single base away; this may be a read error. Other DNA sequences in this sample translate to the same CDR3. The rearrangement links TRBV29-1 to TRBJ2-7; TRBD2 aligns across 7 bases. Unmatched junction bases numbered 6, after V lost 1 base and J lost 6 bases. Germline assignment: CDR1 SQVTM and CDR2 ANQGSEA. The CDR3 is 13 residues long. CDR3 protein: CSVEGLAGGEQYF. The DNA of the CDR3 is TGCAGCGTTGAAGGACTAGCCGGAGGCGAGCAGTACTTC.

CDR3 in amino acids: CSAKRGTSGEQYF. CDR3 nucleotide sequence: TGCAGTGCCAAACGCGGGACCTCAGGAGAGCAGTACTTC. The chain combines TRBV20-1 with TRBJ2-7; TRBD2 is a possible D gene (6 bases). This CDR3 region has 13 residues. V was pared by 6 bases and J by 7 bases, with 19 bases between. Looked up from germline, CDR1 is DFQATT and CDR2 is SNEGSKA (reference sequence).

This clone came up a few times. Other DNA sequences in this sample translate to the same CDR3. The V and J genes are TRBV10-1 and TRBJ2-7; either TRBD1 or TRBD2 may supply D (5 bases each). Between the trimmed V and J ends, which lost 9 bases and 4 bases, there was a span of 16 bases. There are 13 residues in the CDR3. Germline V gene sequence: CDR1 WNHNN, CDR2 SYGVQD (reference sequence). The CDR3 sequence is CARSPGAFYEQYF. The CDR3 region has the DNA TGCGCCAGATCGCCCGGGGCTTTTTACGAGCAGTACTTC.

This chain joins TRBV5-4 and TRBJ2-7; D remains ambiguous. There are 16 residues in the CDR3. Germline loops: CDR1 SGHNT, CDR2 YYREEE (reference sequence). V was cut by 4 bases and J by 3 bases, with 20 bases left in between. CDR3 coding DNA: TGTGCCAGCAGCACGGAGTTTGAGGCGAGCTACTACGAGCAGTACTTC. Translated, it gives CASSTEFEASYYEQYF.

CDR3: CASSPHEGRNHPQHF. CDR3 in DNA: TGTGCCAGCAGTCCCCACGAGGGTCGCAACCATCCCCAGCATTTT. The rearrangement uses TRBV27 and TRBJ1-5, with D hard to call. CDR1 and CDR2 (germline): MNHEY, SMNVEV (reference sequence). Trimming stripped 5 bases from V and 10 bases from J, with 21 bases between. CDR3 length: 15 amino acids.

Comment on this clone: A read error may account for a junction end that differs from germline. V is TRBV28 and J is TRBJ1-1; D is possibly TRBD1 (5 bases). The CDR3 runs to 16 residues. The germline CDR1 and CDR2 sequences are MDHEN and SYDVKM. In nucleotides, the CDR3 is TGTGCCTGCAGCCCAGGAAGGGGCAGATGGAACACTGAAGCTTTCTTT. This gives the protein CACSPGRGRWNTEAFF.

As to this clone: Its ends do not fully match the called genes, so a read error is possible. The chain's CDR3 is CSSRIGQARTESFF. The DNA for the CDR3 is TGCAGTTCTCGGATCGGGCAGGCGAGGACTGAATCTTTCTTT. The chain couples TRBV20-1 to TRBJ1-1; D call uncertain. The germline V gene has CDR1 DFQATT and CDR2 SNEGSKA (reference sequence). CDR3 size: 14 residues.

In its sample, this clone was seen many times. The chain joins TRBV28 to TRBJ2-2, with D uncertain. CDR1 and CDR2 from the germline V gene are MDHEN and SYDVKM. CDR3 length: 13 residues. V lost 3 bases and J 7 bases, leaving 9 bases between the germline ends. DNA of the CDR3: TGTGCCAGCAGTTTCAATGTCGGCGGGGAGCTGTTTTTT. Translation: CASSFNVGGELFF.

This clone was observed at least ten times. The chain joins TRBV7-8 to TRBJ1-1, with 9 nucleotides matching TRBD1. This CDR3 is 13 amino acids long. The junction had 5 bases not matched to a gene; V was cut back by 5 bases and J by 7 bases. Germline V gives CDR1 SGHVS, CDR2 FQNEAQ. In nucleotides, the CDR3 is TGTGCCAGCAGCCGCCCGGGACAGGGTGAAGCTTTCTTT. This translates into CASSRPGQGEAFF.

This clone was found many times. The V gene is TRBV24-1, the J gene TRBJ2-7, with D perhaps matching TRBD2 (6 bases). Trimming removed 7 bases at V and 2 bases at J, with 17 bases between. From germline, CDR1 is KGHDR and CDR2 SFDVKD. There are 15 residues in the CDR3. The CDR3 protein is CATSAGTDFTYEQYF. The CDR3 bases are TGTGCCACCAGCGCGGGGACTGACTTTACCTACGAGCAGTACTTC.

This clone occurred many times. The rearrangement links TRBV20-1 to TRBJ1-5; possible D gene TRBD1, 5 bases. Trimming pared 0 bases from V and 1 base from J, leaving 10 bases between. The CDR3 runs 15 residues. Germline V CDR1 and CDR2: DFQATT, SNEGSKA (reference sequence). CDR3 protein: CSARDAGTSNQPQHF. CDR3 DNA: TGCAGTGCTAGAGATGCCGGGACCAGCAATCAGCCCCAGCATTTT.

The genes are TRBV5-1 and TRBJ2-1; 7 bases fit TRBD2. V lost 0 bases, J lost 3 bases, and 12 bases stayed unmatched. The CDR3 covers 18 residues. Germline V gene data show CDR1 as SGHRS and CDR2 as YFSETQ. The CDR3 reads CASSLGPRGTSVYNEQFF. DNA for the CDR3: TGCGCCAGCAGCTTGGGCCCCCGGGGTACTAGCGTCTACAATGAGCAGTTCTTC.

This chain joins TRBV11-2 and TRBJ2-7; 8 bases agree with TRBD1. The CDR3 runs to 15 residues. From germline, CDR1 is SGHAT and CDR2 FQNNGV. J was trimmed by 1 base and V by 6 bases; bases with no gene match: 8. This CDR3 reads CASRTRDRLSYEQYF. CDR3 bases: TGTGCCAGCAGAACCCGGGACAGGCTATCCTACGAGCAGTACTTC.

Note on this clone: The missing conserved phenylalanine or tryptophan at the end of this CDR3 makes a read error likely. The chain combines TRBV5-1 with TRBJ2-1; no clear D gene. From germline, CDR1 is SGHRS and CDR2 YFSETQ. The CDR3 has 12 amino acids. V was clipped by 1 base and J by 9 bases, with 8 bases between them. DNA for the CDR3: TGCGCCAGCAGCTTGCAAGTAGTTGAGCAGTTCCTC. Its translation is CASSLQVVEQFL.

The sample holds many counts of this clone. This chain joins TRBV18 and TRBJ2-5; D remains ambiguous. V lost 4 bases and J 0 bases, leaving 3 bases between the germline ends. Germline assignment: CDR1 KGHSH and CDR2 LQKENI. CDR3 length equals 12 residues. The CDR3 nucleotides read TGTGCCAGCTCACTCGACCAAGAGACCCAGTACTTC. This sequence encodes CASSLDQETQYF.

This clone was detected many times. Other DNA sequences of this sample code for an identical CDR3. This chain links TRBV19 with TRBJ2-1, with D possibly TRBD2 on 6 matching bases. The CDR3 contains 12 residues. Germline V CDR1 and CDR2: LNHDA, SQIVND (reference sequence). V lost 1 base to trimming and J lost 15 bases, with 13 bases between them. The CDR3 DNA follows: TGTGCCAGTAGTATAGCGGGCGGGACCCTGTTCTTC. It is translated as CASSIAGGTLFF.

This clone was observed many times. The DNA for the CDR3 is TGTGCCAGTAGTACCCAGGGGTTGGGCCTACATGGCTACACCTTC. Amino acids: CASSTQGLGLHGYTF. V usage is TRBV19 and J usage is TRBJ1-2, with TRBD1 as a possible D gene (6 bases). Germline assignment: CDR1 LNHDA and CDR2 SQIVND (reference sequence). CDR3 size: 15 residues. The V gene lost 4 bases and the J gene lost 6 bases, with 18 bases spanning the gap.